A selection of T cell receptor beta chains follows, all from one sample in a study of cytomegalovirus exposure and HLA in healthy donors. Sequencing used immunoSEQ multiplex PCR; TCRdb keeps in-frame clones, though not all of them. The sample contains about 150,000 clones, more than 70% of which appear only once. Sequencing input: PBMCs. The receptors were gathered from a male donor in good health and CMV-seropositive. Each CDR3 is given without its conserved first and last residue. The order of the fields is V gene, CDR3 protein.

TRBV7-9	ASSLDGTDGNTIY
TRBV14	ASSLSGRAGELF
TRBV7-8	ASSLVGLNSNQPQH
TRBV7-9	ASSLRGGVYEQY
TRBV4-2	ASSQDRSGEQPQH
TRBV7-8	ASSLGGDHTQY
TRBV30	AGALKGVTDTQY
TRBV7-8	ASSLGRGLAQDTQY
TRBV6-5	ASKSSGGNYGYT
TRBV21-1	ASSKALRTQY
TRBV4-3	ASSLSRWDRLYEQY
TRBV28	AGRQTNTGELF
TRBV15	ATSRDQGQGNTGELF
TRBV11-2	ASSPGQVSNQPQH
TRBV5-1	ASTFLVPGEYGYT
TRBV28	ASSLYGEPSQPQH
TRBV29-1	SVSRTGVPNYGYT
TRBV5-5	ASSARDSRTEAF
TRBV7-9	ASRDPWDRRDLGYGYT
TRBV11-1	ASSLLATSSEQY
TRBV28	ASSLARAGGTDTQY
TRBV6-5	ASSYARGLRGTEAF
TRBV9	ASSLRRDRVNSPLH
TRBV27	ASSFNGQTWAF
TRBV28	AASTQGEYEKLF
TRBV11-1	ASSLDGRGGYT
TRBV29-1	SVGRAGEKLF
TRBV5-1	ASSLLDRGGDEQY
TRBV6-5	ASNSEGGRYNEQF
TRBV23-1	ASRQGATDTQY
TRBV4-3	ASSQDFVATGGADEQF
TRBV19	ATGQGVQNTGELF
TRBV27	ASGSDEQF
TRBV30	ACDTSYEQY
TRBV10-3	AISESNNRANIQY
TRBV19	ASSIDTMSNAYEQY
TRBV5-6	ASSAGASYEQY
TRBV7-9	ASSSRSGTTNPTDTQY
TRBV4-1	ASSQPPDWGSWGYT
TRBV7-2	ASSSGQATEKLF
TRBV6-4	ASSDQGANTGELF
TRBV7-6	ASSLIPAGSGADTQY
TRBV9	ASSVGGTRYEQY
TRBV18	ASSPQQGRNSPLH
TRBV6-5	ASSYWGANTGELF
TRBV2	ASRYGTGGAYEQF
TRBV7-9	SSSLDGRLYEQY
TRBV7-6	ASSFGTTVFGEQY
TRBV7-2	ASSLIAGSYNEQF
TRBV7-9	ASSFTGRQETQY
TRBV6-4	ASSGASNSPLH
TRBV9	ASSVTSGSYNEQF
TRBV6-1	ASSVTLRTEAF
TRBV4-2	ASSPREGTDTQY
TRBV2	ASPTGRVDGYT